Shown below are 30 T cell receptor beta chains from a single sample sequenced in a study of T cell changes during pregnancy in multiple sclerosis. The data were produced by immunoSEQ multiplex PCR, yet TCRdb's version contains in-frame clones alone and is incomplete. The sample has roughly 100,000 clones, 90% to 95% seen once; the top ten hold about 1.6%. The starting material was peripheral blood, obtained after pregnancy. These receptors were collected from a female donor in good health, enrolled as a control in a pregnancy study.

J is TRBJ1-1 and V is TRBV7-9; 10 bases align to TRBD1. This CDR3 is 15 amino acids long. CDR1 and CDR2 from the germline V gene are SEHNR and FQNEAQ (reference sequence). After removal of 3 bases from V and 4 bases from J, the junction contained 5 bases not matched to a gene. The CDR3 bases are TGTGCCAGCAGCTTCCGGGACAGGGGACGCACTGAAGCTTTCTTT. Residues: CASSFRDRGRTEAFF. Combining the CDR3 with reference TRBV7-9 and TRBJ1-1 gives the whole variable domain DTGVSQNPRHKITKRGQNVTFRCDPISEHNRLYWYRQTLGQGPEFLTYFQNEAQLEKSRLLSDRFSAERPKGSFSTLEIQRTEQGDSAMYLCASSFRDRGRTEAFFGQGTRLTVV.

The chain uses TRBV10-3 and TRBJ1-5; a weak D match, TRBD1 (5 bases). In germline, CDR1 is ENHRY, CDR2 SYGVKD. Trimming cost V 0 bases and J 1 base, with 7 bases left between them. The CDR3 totals 15 residues. In nucleotides, the CDR3 is TGTGCCATCAGTGAGTCAGGGGAAAGCAATCAGCCCCAGCATTTT. Protein: CAISESGESNQPQHF.

This clone was detected only a few times. CDR3: CASSDLPGQGNNEQFF. The CDR3 DNA sequence: TGTGCCAGCAGTGACTTACCGGGACAGGGAAACAATGAGCAGTTCTTC. The V and J genes are TRBV6-4 and TRBJ2-1, with 9 positions matching TRBD1. The V segment lost 1 base and the J segment 5 bases; nucleotides outside the gene matches: 6. CDR1 MRHNA and CDR2 SNTAGT come from the germline V gene. The CDR3 covers 16 residues.

This chain connects TRBV4-2 to TRBJ1-1; tentatively, D is TRBD1 (5 bases). CDR3 length: 16 amino acids. The germline gives CDR1 LGHNA, CDR2 YNFKEQ. Trimming removed 0 bases from V and 3 bases from J, with 14 bases in between. The CDR3 DNA sequence: TGTGCCAGCAGCCAAGATCACGGGGGGAAGGACACTGAAGCTTTCTTT. This sequence encodes CASSQDHGGKDTEAFF.

This clone was observed a handful of times. J is TRBJ2-7 and V is TRBV25-1; D gene uncertain. Germline V lookup: CDR1 MGHDK, CDR2 SYGVNS. The CDR3 has 13 residues. V was cut by 6 bases and J by 1 base, with 10 bases left in between. The CDR3 loop reads CASRVQNSYEQYF. DNA of the CDR3: TGTGCCAGCAGAGTACAGAATTCCTACGAGCAGTACTTC.

The CDR3 nucleotides read TGTGCCAGCAGCTCCATTCAGGGCAGGGTAGGTAGCACCTACGAGCAGTACTTC. Translation gives CASSSIQGRVGSTYEQYF. The chain has TRBV11-1 and TRBJ2-7; possibly TRBD1 for D (5 bases). In germline, CDR1 is SGHAT, CDR2 FQDESV (reference sequence). This CDR3 is built from 18 residues. Trimming took off 4 bases at V and 2 bases at J, with 24 bases between the two ends.

V and J are TRBV9 and TRBJ2-2, with a tentative D call TRBD1 (6 bases). The germline CDR1 and CDR2 sequences are SGDLS and YYNGEE. There are 15 residues in the CDR3. Trimming removed 1 base at V and 0 bases at J, with 7 bases between. The CDR3 protein is CASSVKGANTGELFF. Written as DNA, the CDR3 is TGTGCCAGCAGCGTAAAGGGGGCGAACACCGGGGAGCTGTTTTTT. The variable domain in full, with the rest retrieved from reference TRBV9 and TRBJ2-2, is DSGVTQTPKHLITATGQRVTLRCSPRSGDLSVYWYQQSLDQGLQFLIQYYNGEERAKGNILERFSAQQFPDLHSELNLSSLELGDSALYFCASSVKGANTGELFFGEGSRLTVL.

The J gene is TRBJ2-2, the V gene TRBV7-9; 7 bases agree with TRBD1. V dropped 5 bases and J dropped 7; count of bases not matched to a gene: 4. Germline V gene lookup returns CDR1 SEHNR and CDR2 FQNEAQ (reference sequence). The CDR3 totals 13 residues. The CDR3 DNA sequence: TGTGCCAGCAGCCCAGGGGGAAGCGGGGAGCTGTTTTTT. This codes for CASSPGGSGELFF.

Only one count was recorded for this clone. V usage is TRBV20-1 and J usage is TRBJ1-1; maybe TRBD1 (6 bases). CDR3 length: 11 residues. V shed 6 bases and J shed 8 bases, with 13 bases lying between them. CDR1 and CDR2 (germline): DFQATT, SNEGSKA (reference sequence). The CDR3 nucleotides read TGCAGTGCCAGTAATAGGGGGGAAGCTTTCTTT. Its translation is CSASNRGEAFF.

The chain links TRBV5-1 to TRBJ1-4, with D possibly being TRBD1 (5 bases). Per the germline V gene, CDR1 is SGHRS and CDR2 is YFSETQ. This CDR3 region has 14 residues. V lost 5 bases, J lost 3 bases, and 11 bases lay in between. The CDR3, as DNA: TGCGCCAGCAGACTGGGGGGTTCTAATGAAAAACTGTTTTTT. Translated: CASRLGGSNEKLFF.

This chain uses TRBV19 with TRBJ1-2; D perhaps matches TRBD1 (5 bases). V was shortened by 3 bases and J by 8 bases, with 13 bases between the two germline ends. This CDR3 is 13 amino acids long. Germline values: CDR1 LNHDA, CDR2 SQIVND (reference sequence). DNA for the CDR3: TGTGCCAGTAGTATTGAGGCGACAGTGGGCTACACCTTC. Translating gives CASSIEATVGYTF.

The chain combines TRBV5-6 with TRBJ1-6; D is perhaps TRBD1 (6 bases). V was cut by 5 bases and J by 6 bases, with 15 bases left in between. CDR3 length equals 15 residues. CDR1 is SGHDT, CDR2 YYEEEE, per germline. The CDR3 here is CASSRDRIGNSPLHF. For the CDR3, the DNA is TGTGCCAGCAGTCGCGACAGGATAGGTAATTCACCCCTCCACTTT.

The rearrangement links TRBV5-6 to TRBJ2-5; 8 nucleotides agree with TRBD1. This CDR3 spans 14 amino acids. V gave up 4 bases and J gave up 5 bases; unmatched junction bases: 7. Germline CDR1 is SGHDT and CDR2 is YYEEEE. In DNA, the CDR3 is TGTGCCAGCAGCCCTCGGACAGGGACGGAGACCCAGTACTTC. Translated: CASSPRTGTETQYF. Full variable domain (remainder filled in from reference TRBV5-6 and TRBJ2-5): DAGVTQSPTHLIKTRGQQVTLRCSPKSGHDTVSWYQQALGQGPQFIFQYYEEEERQRGNFPDRFSGHQFPNYSSELNVNALLLGDSALYLCASSPRTGTETQYFGPGTRLLVL.

V is TRBV9 and J is TRBJ2-7, with a possible D match to TRBD2 (7 bases). The V gene lost 3 bases and the J gene lost 3 bases, with 16 bases spanning the gap. The CDR3 totals 15 residues. The V gene's germline CDR1 is SGDLS and CDR2 YYNGEE. CDR3 loop: CASSGGGARFYEQYF. The DNA for the CDR3 is TGTGCCAGCAGCGGAGGGGGGGCGAGATTCTACGAGCAGTACTTC.

V gene TRBV7-9 combines with J gene TRBJ1-5; 9 bases are a match to TRBD1. V lost 5 bases to trimming and J lost 3 bases; unmatched junction nucleotides: 5. Germline V gives CDR1 SEHNR, CDR2 FQNEAQ (reference sequence). The CDR3 covers 15 residues. CDR3 nucleotide sequence: TGTGCCAGCAGCCCGGGACAGGGTAACAATCAGCCCCAGCATTTT. This sequence encodes CASSPGQGNNQPQHF.

This clone showed up just once. J is TRBJ1-4 and V is TRBV28; TRBD1 matches 11 bases. Trimming at V came to 2 bases and at J to 10 bases, leaving 3 bases not matched to a gene. This CDR3 is built from 14 residues. CDR1 and CDR2 from the germline V gene are MDHEN and SYDVKM. The CDR3 is CASSLPGTGGKLFF. CDR3 sequence (DNA): TGTGCCAGCAGTTTACCAGGGACAGGGGGAAAACTGTTTTTT. The variable domain in full, with the rest retrieved from reference TRBV28 and TRBJ1-4, is DVKVTQSSRYLVKRTGEKVFLECVQDMDHENMFWYRQDPGLGLRLIYFSYDVKMKEKGDIPEGYSVSREKKERFSLILESASTNQTSMYLCASSLPGTGGKLFFGSGTQLSVL.

The chain couples TRBV11-1 to TRBJ1-5; D remains unclear. V dropped 5 bases and J dropped 4 bases, with 9 bases sitting between them. The CDR3 runs to 13 residues. Germline V gene lookup returns CDR1 SGHAT and CDR2 FQDESV (reference sequence). Here the CDR3 reads CASSPTGNQPQHF. CDR3 coding DNA: TGTGCCAGCAGCCCCACGGGGAATCAGCCCCAGCATTTT.

The rearrangement uses TRBV18 and TRBJ1-4; D ambiguous. CDR1 KGHSH and CDR2 LQKENI come from the germline V gene. CDR3 length: 14 amino acids. Trimming pared 3 bases from V and 8 bases from J, leaving 13 bases between. CDR3 in amino acids: CASSPSGEVEKLFF. CDR3 bases: TGTGCCAGCTCACCGAGTGGGGAGGTGGAAAAACTGTTTTTT.

The chain joins TRBV7-9 to TRBJ1-1; D is unresolved. Germline V CDR1 and CDR2: SEHNR, FQNEAQ (reference sequence). The CDR3 totals 13 residues. Between the trimmed V and J ends, which lost 0 bases and 11 bases, there was a span of 13 bases. As DNA, the CDR3 is TGTGCCAGCAGCTTAGCGGGAGGGTCCGCGGCTTTCTTT. Amino acid sequence: CASSLAGGSAAFF.

This chain joins TRBV5-4 and TRBJ2-7, with 9 bases fitting TRBD2. The CDR3 is 16 residues long. The germline V gene has CDR1 SGHNT and CDR2 YYREEE (reference sequence). With 4 bases clipped from V and 1 base from J, the junction kept 9 bases outside the gene matches. The CDR3 is CASSPFSGGGSYEQYF. Here the CDR3 DNA reads TGTGCCAGCAGCCCCTTTAGCGGGGGCGGGTCCTACGAGCAGTACTTC.

This clone appeared once. The V and J genes are TRBV30 and TRBJ1-6, with TRBD1 as a possible D gene (6 bases). Germline CDR1 and CDR2: GTSNPN and SVGIG (reference sequence). The CDR3 totals 16 residues. V lost 0 bases to trimming and J lost 2 bases, with 11 bases between them. CDR3 nucleotides: TGTGCCTGGAGTGTATTAGGGGGGGCCTATAATTCACCCCTCCACTTT. It is translated as CAWSVLGGAYNSPLHF.

The genes are TRBV6-1 and TRBJ2-5; no definite D call. This CDR3 has 10 amino acids. CDR1 and CDR2 from the germline V gene are MNHNS and SASEGT. Trimming removed 7 bases from V and 3 bases from J, with 3 bases in between. The CDR3 region has the DNA TGTGCCAGCACGGAAGAGACCCAGTACTTC. Translating it yields CASTEETQYF.

This clone has a count of ten or more. The V and J genes are TRBV6-6 and TRBJ1-5; 7 bases align to TRBD1. The junction had 2 bases not matched to a gene; V was cut back by 0 bases and J by 0 bases. The CDR3 runs to 16 residues. Germline V gives CDR1 MNHNY, CDR2 SVGAGI (reference sequence). The CDR3 sequence is CASSYSQGNSNQPQHF. The CDR3 nucleotides are TGTGCCAGCAGTTACTCACAGGGGAATAGCAATCAGCCCCAGCATTTT.

The chain combines TRBV5-6 with TRBJ1-2; D is undetermined. Germline V CDR1 and CDR2: SGHDT, YYEEEE. The CDR3 spans 14 residues. The germline V and J ends were trimmed by 1 base and 6 bases, with 13 bases remaining between them. CDR3 region: CASSLWRGFDGYTF. In nucleotides, the CDR3 is TGTGCCAGCAGCTTGTGGCGGGGTTTTGATGGCTACACCTTC.

The rearrangement uses TRBV7-3 and TRBJ2-1; TRBD2 matches at 8 bases. CDR1 and CDR2 (germline): SGHTA, FQGTGA. The V segment lost 5 bases and the J segment 9 bases; nucleotides outside the gene matches: 12. This CDR3 has 15 amino acids. CDR3 sequence: CASSLGLAASSEQFF. DNA of the CDR3: TGTGCCAGCAGCCTCGGACTAGCTGCTAGTTCTGAGCAGTTCTTC.

The V call is TRBV4-3, the J call TRBJ2-1, with 10 bases fitting TRBD1. The CDR3 is made up of 13 amino acids. Germline V gene data show CDR1 as LGHNA and CDR2 as YSLEER. V lost 4 bases and J lost 8; bases outside the gene matches: 2. CDR3 loop: CASSPDRGDEQFF. The DNA for the CDR3 is TGCGCCAGCAGCCCGGACAGGGGGGATGAGCAGTTCTTC.

The chain recombines TRBV7-2 with TRBJ1-2; D unclear. CDR1 SGHTA and CDR2 FQGNSA come from the germline V gene. This CDR3 is 14 amino acids long. Trimming stripped 2 bases from V and 7 bases from J, with 14 bases between. CDR3: CASSLLAGIGGYTF. As DNA, the CDR3 is TGTGCCAGCAGCTTATTAGCCGGAATAGGTGGCTACACCTTC.

V usage is TRBV7-6 and J usage is TRBJ2-1; a possible D gene is TRBD1 (6 bases). This CDR3 comprises 14 residues. Trimming shortened V by 1 base and J by 7 bases, and 11 bases separated the two germline ends. CDR1 and CDR2 from the germline V gene are SGHVS and FNYEAQ. The CDR3 region is CASSLERGWNEQFF. The CDR3 DNA reads TGTGCCAGCAGCTTAGAGAGGGGGTGGAATGAGCAGTTCTTC.

This clone was detected only once. The chain carries TRBV5-1 and TRBJ2-5, with 7 nucleotides matching TRBD2. J lost 4 bases, V lost 5 bases, and 11 bases had no gene match. The CDR3 length is 15 residues. The germline CDR1 and CDR2 sequences are SGHRS and YFSETQ. This CDR3 reads CASRPLLGGSETQYF. The CDR3 coding sequence is TGCGCCAGCAGGCCCCTCCTGGGGGGGTCAGAGACCCAGTACTTC.

This sequence joins TRBV9 and TRBJ1-6, with unresolved D. From germline, CDR1 is SGDLS and CDR2 YYNGEE. Trimming stripped 0 bases from V and 9 bases from J, with 10 bases between. The CDR3 sequence is 14 residues long. As DNA, the CDR3 is TGTGCCAGCAGCGTAGGGGGAGTCCGTTCACCCCTCCACTTT. Translating it yields CASSVGGVRSPLHF.